This record looks at one T cell receptor beta chain sequence and its context. Method: immunoSEQ multiplex PCR; TCRdb's copy keeps in-frame clones and lacks some. The profile covers roughly 53,000 clones, with roughly 79% appearing a single time and around 2.3% taken by the ten largest. The CDR3 is 16 amino acids. Trimming took 5 bases from V and 5 from J; bases not matched to a gene: 14. The germline V gene has CDR1 SGHVS and CDR2 FNYEAQ. The data were obtained in a study of OX40 agonist ivuxolimab in advanced cancers. On the study more broadly: Dose-escalation cases comprised hepatocellular carcinoma, melanoma, renal cell or head and neck cancer.

The sample consisted of CD4+ or CD8+ T cells sorted from blood, taken in a trial of the OX40 agonist ivuxolimab. The source of this sequence is an adult with an advanced solid tumor such as melanoma, head and neck, liver or kidney cancer. The chain is built from TRBV7-6 and TRBJ2-5; 7 nucleotides agree with TRBD1. The DNA for the CDR3 is TGTGCCAGCAGCGTCCGAGGAGAGGGGGCAGGGGAGACCCAGTACTTC. Translation: CASSVRGEGAGETQYF.